Below are 2 T cell receptor delta chains sequenced from a single sample in a study of delta chains in infants with herpesvirus infections. PBMC RNA was reverse transcribed using gamma-chain- and delta-chain-specific primers. TCRdb reanalysed the RT-PCR reads via CATT. This sample yields around 800 delta-chain clones, of which around 35% are seen a single time; roughly a quarter belongs to the top ten. Material: peripheral blood, obtained at time point 2 of longitudinal follow-up. The source is a human donor who was a Ugandan infant, either HIV-exposed or HIV-unexposed (not recorded which).

Worth noting for this clone: A much larger clone lies one base from this, so it may be a read error. The CDR3 DNA follows: TGTGCTCTTGGGGCCCAGGCCTTTTTCAGCCTCTACTGGGGGATATGCGGGGCACAACTCTTCTTT. Residues: CALGAQAFFSLYWGICGAQLFF. This sequence joins TRDV1 and TRDJ2; 11 positions match TRDD3. Germline loops: CDR1 TSWWSYY, CDR2 QGS. V dropped 4 bases and J dropped 8; count of bases not matched to a gene: 27. The CDR3 covers 22 residues.

Judged by abundance, this clone is large. The rearrangement joins TRDV1 to TRDJ1; TRDD3 aligns across 11 bases. Trimming at V came to 2 bases and at J to 0 bases, leaving 20 bases not matched to a gene. The germline CDR1 and CDR2 sequences are TSWWSYY and QGS. The CDR3 spans 22 residues. The CDR3: CALGETGFRDLGGYADTDKLIF. In DNA form, the CDR3 reads TGTGCTCTTGGGGAAACAGGGTTTCGGGATCTTGGGGGATACGCAGACACCGATAAACTCATCTTT.